This T cell receptor beta chain was identified during a study of T cells in Graves' hyperthyroidism and ophthalmopathy. Study-level findings and limits: From stable hyperthyroidism, ophthalmopathy was separated by a 13 V-J model.

TCR beta CDR3 regions were amplified from RNA transcripts. A set of HTBI primers served as the primers for a first-round RT-PCR of the TCR CDR3. TCRdb re-called the multiplex PCR reads through MiXCR, storing one row per CDR3 protein. The repertoire consists of over 350,000 distinct CDR3 sequences, with about 14% occurring once and the leading ten covering around 28%. Clinical symptoms, serum thyroxine and TRAb, thyroid ultrasound and orbital computed tomography were used for the diagnoses. A note on this clonotype: Its antigen is currently unknown.

The specimen was blood. This clonotype was sampled from a man in his forties or fifties with Graves' ophthalmopathy.

In nucleotides, the CDR3 is TGTGCCAGCACCCGTGGTGTAAGCGGGGGGACCGGGGAGCTGTTTTTT. Translation: CASTRGVSGGTGELFF. The chain joins TRBV12-3 or TRBV12-4 to TRBJ2-2; 9 bases are shared with TRBD2. This CDR3 spans 16 amino acids. V gave up 7 bases and J gave up 5 bases; unmatched junction bases: 11.